This is a list of T cell receptor beta chains from one sample in a study of OX40 agonist ivuxolimab in advanced cancers. Assay: immunoSEQ multiplex PCR; the TCRdb copy retains only in-frame clones and omits some. The sample has tens of thousands of clones, 89% seen once. The input for sequencing was CD4+ or CD8+ T cells sorted from blood, taken in a trial of the OX40 agonist ivuxolimab. These receptors all stem from an adult with an advanced solid tumor such as melanoma, head and neck, liver or kidney cancer. Both conserved end residues are part of each CDR3. Fields, in order: clone size, J gene, D gene, V gene, CDR3 DNA, CDR3 protein. A D gene is named only where the DNA matches it firmly. Part of the rows lack a size; the others show once, few, many or a class for expanded clones.

size: .; J: TRBJ2-3; D: .; V: TRBV10-1; DNA: TGCGCCAGCAGTGTGTCAGATACGCAGTATTTT; CDR3: CASSVSDTQYF
size: .; J: TRBJ2-7; D: TRBD2; V: TRBV11-2; DNA: TGTGCCAGCAGCTCAAGGCGGGGGGAGAACTACGAGCAGTACTTC; CDR3: CASSSRRGENYEQYF
size: once; J: TRBJ1-3; D: TRBD1; V: TRBV6-6; DNA: TGTGCCAGCAGTTACGGGACAGGGGGCTCTGGAAACACCATATATTTT; CDR3: CASSYGTGGSGNTIYF
size: .; J: TRBJ2-1; D: .; V: TRBV7-3; DNA: TGTGCCAGCAGCTTAAATTCGGTGGCAGGGTACGACAATGAGCAGTTCTTC; CDR3: CASSLNSVAGYDNEQFF
size: .; J: TRBJ2-2; D: .; V: TRBV28; DNA: TGTGCCAGCAGTTTACCGCTTGGGGGAACCGGGGAGCTGTTTTTT; CDR3: CASSLPLGGTGELFF
size: .; J: TRBJ2-1; D: TRBD1; V: TRBV5-1; DNA: TGCGCCAGCAGCTGGTACAGGGGCCATGAGCAGTTCTTC; CDR3: CASSWYRGHEQFF
size: .; J: TRBJ2-7; D: TRBD1; V: TRBV19; DNA: TGTGCCACCTCGACAGGGGACGACGACTACGAGCAGTACTTC; CDR3: CATSTGDDDYEQYF
size: .; J: TRBJ2-7; D: .; V: TRBV6-1; DNA: TGTGCCAGCAGTGAATGGGGGCTCGGGACGGATTTTTATGGCGAGCAGTACTTC; CDR3: CASSEWGLGTDFYGEQYF
size: .; J: TRBJ2-1; D: .; V: TRBV5-1; DNA: TGCGCCAGCAGCTTGTTAAGGGGATCCAATGAGCAGTTCTTC; CDR3: CASSLLRGSNEQFF
size: .; J: TRBJ2-2; D: TRBD1; V: TRBV19; DNA: TGTGCCAGTAGTCAAGACAGGGTGGGGACCGGGGAGCTGTTTTTT; CDR3: CASSQDRVGTGELFF
size: .; J: TRBJ1-1; D: TRBD1; V: TRBV5-1; DNA: TGCGCCAGCACCGGACAGGTCGGAAACACTGAAGCTTTCTTT; CDR3: CASTGQVGNTEAFF
size: .; J: TRBJ2-7; D: TRBD2; V: TRBV5-1; DNA: TGCGCCAGCAGCTTGGGGGGACTAGCTCCCTACGAGCAGTACTTC; CDR3: CASSLGGLAPYEQYF
size: .; J: TRBJ1-3; D: .; V: TRBV27; DNA: TGTGCCAGCAGTTTAGGACATGGAAACACCATATATTTT; CDR3: CASSLGHGNTIYF
size: .; J: TRBJ2-2; D: .; V: TRBV6-5; DNA: TGTGCCAGCAGGTTTGGACGGGCCACCGGGGAGCTGTTTTTT; CDR3: CASRFGRATGELFF
size: .; J: TRBJ1-4; D: .; V: TRBV4-1; DNA: TGCGCCAGCAGCCCCTTGGTGATCGGAACTAATGAAAAACTGTTTTTT; CDR3: CASSPLVIGTNEKLFF
size: .; J: TRBJ2-2; D: .; V: TRBV7-2; DNA: TGTGCCAGCAGCTTAACTACAACGAACACCGGGGAGCTGTTTTTT; CDR3: CASSLTTTNTGELFF
size: .; J: TRBJ2-5; D: TRBD2; V: TRBV9; DNA: TGTGCCAGCACCGGACTAGCGGGAGGCTACGAGACCCAGTACTTC; CDR3: CASTGLAGGYETQYF
size: once; J: TRBJ1-1; D: .; V: TRBV28; DNA: TGTGCCAGCAGTTTATATCAGAAGGAGAACACTGAAGCTTTCTTT; CDR3: CASSLYQKENTEAFF
size: .; J: TRBJ2-3; D: .; V: TRBV1; DNA: TGCACCAGCAGCCAAGATTCTCTAGGGGGGGGAAACACAGATACGCAGTATTTT; CDR3: CTSSQDSLGGGNTDTQYF
size: .; J: TRBJ2-2; D: .; V: TRBV2; DNA: TGTGCCAGCAGTGAAAGGGGAGCGGACACCGGGGAGCTGTTTTTT; CDR3: CASSERGADTGELFF
size: .; J: TRBJ1-1; D: .; V: TRBV11-2; DNA: TGTGCCAGCAGCTCCCCACGGGGGGCCGCCACTGAAGCTTTCTTT; CDR3: CASSSPRGAATEAFF
size: .; J: TRBJ2-7; D: TRBD1; V: TRBV18; DNA: TGTGCCAGCTCACCCGGGACAGGGGCCTACGAGCAGTACTTC; CDR3: CASSPGTGAYEQYF
size: .; J: TRBJ1-1; D: .; V: TRBV5-3; DNA: TGTGCCAGAGGACATTTATTAAACACTGAAGCTTTCTTT; CDR3: CARGHLLNTEAFF
size: once; J: TRBJ1-2; D: .; V: TRBV28; DNA: TGTGCCAGCAGTTTGCAGGGGAGCTATGGCTACACCTTC; CDR3: CASSLQGSYGYTF
size: .; J: TRBJ1-3; D: .; V: TRBV11-3; DNA: TGTGCCAGCAGCGCGGGGATTGGAAACACCATATATTTT; CDR3: CASSAGIGNTIYF
size: .; J: TRBJ1-2; D: TRBD1; V: TRBV19; DNA: TGTGCCAGTAGTTTCGGGACAGCCTATGGCTACACCTTC; CDR3: CASSFGTAYGYTF
size: .; J: TRBJ2-7; D: .; V: TRBV11-3; DNA: TGTGCCAGCAGCTTAGGGGTCCACGAGCAGTACTTC; CDR3: CASSLGVHEQYF
size: .; J: TRBJ1-1; D: .; V: TRBV7-9; DNA: TGTGCCAGCAGCTGGCTGGCGGCGAACACTGAAGCTTTCTTT; CDR3: CASSWLAANTEAFF
size: .; J: TRBJ1-5; D: .; V: TRBV5-1; DNA: TGCGCCAGCAGCTTGGGGACAACTAGCAATCAGCCCCAGCATTTT; CDR3: CASSLGTTSNQPQHF
size: .; J: TRBJ1-2; D: .; V: TRBV5-1; DNA: TGCGCCAGCAGCGAGTACAGGGATGGCTACACCTTC; CDR3: CASSEYRDGYTF
size: .; J: TRBJ2-5; D: .; V: TRBV5-4; DNA: TGTGCCAGCAGCTTGGTGGGCAATACGAGAGAGACCCAGTACTTC; CDR3: CASSLVGNTRETQYF
size: .; J: TRBJ1-5; D: .; V: TRBV6-1; DNA: TGTGCCAGCAGTGAAGGAACAACCTACAATCAGCCCCAGCATTTT; CDR3: CASSEGTTYNQPQHF
size: .; J: TRBJ2-7; D: .; V: TRBV7-9; DNA: TGTGCCAGCAGCCCCCGCCGGGTCCGATCTCCCTACGAGCAGTACTTC; CDR3: CASSPRRVRSPYEQYF
size: .; J: TRBJ2-4; D: .; V: TRBV5-1; DNA: TGCGCCAGCAGCCGTTCTCCGGGGACCAACATTCAGTACTTC; CDR3: CASSRSPGTNIQYF
size: .; J: TRBJ2-4; D: .; V: TRBV6-5; DNA: TGTGCCAGCAGTTTCCCAGGGGAAAACATTCAGTACTTC; CDR3: CASSFPGENIQYF
size: .; J: TRBJ2-3; D: TRBD1; V: TRBV5-6; DNA: TGTGCCAGCAGCTCTCTCACAGGGGGAGATACGCAGTATTTT; CDR3: CASSSLTGGDTQYF
size: .; J: TRBJ2-6; D: .; V: TRBV4-2; DNA: TGTGCCAGCAGCCCCCGAGGACAGTTCCTCTCTGGGGCCAACGTCCTGACTTTC; CDR3: CASSPRGQFLSGANVLTF
size: .; J: TRBJ2-1; D: TRBD2; V: TRBV7-9; DNA: TGTGCCAGCAGCTCGACTAGCGGGGGGAGGGATGAGCAGTTCTTC; CDR3: CASSSTSGGRDEQFF
size: .; J: TRBJ2-3; D: .; V: TRBV5-6; DNA: TGTGCCAGCAGCCCCAGACTAGGGGCTCTAGTAGATACGCAGTATTTT; CDR3: CASSPRLGALVDTQYF
size: .; J: TRBJ2-1; D: TRBD1; V: TRBV4-1; DNA: TGCGCCAGCAGCCAACGAGGGACAGACAACTACAATGAGCAGTTCTTC; CDR3: CASSQRGTDNYNEQFF
size: .; J: TRBJ1-1; D: .; V: TRBV11-1; DNA: TGTGCCAGCAGGAAGGGCTCAACCGTTGAAGCTTTCTTT; CDR3: CASRKGSTVEAFF
size: .; J: TRBJ2-2; D: .; V: TRBV5-1; DNA: TGCGCCAGCAGCTTGCGAACAGACACCGGGGAGCTGTTTTTT; CDR3: CASSLRTDTGELFF
size: .; J: TRBJ1-1; D: TRBD1; V: TRBV18; DNA: TGTGCCAGCTCACCCCCATCTAACAGGGGCGCTAACACTGAAGCTTTCTTT; CDR3: CASSPPSNRGANTEAFF
size: once; J: TRBJ1-1; D: TRBD1; V: TRBV6-1; DNA: TGTGCCAGCAACCGACAGGGTGCAGCTTTCTTT; CDR3: CASNRQGAAFF
size: .; J: TRBJ1-6; D: .; V: TRBV18; DNA: TGTGCCAGCTCACCAGGAGGCAATTCACCCCTCCACTTT; CDR3: CASSPGGNSPLHF
size: .; J: TRBJ2-2; D: TRBD2; V: TRBV6-5; DNA: TGTGCCGCTCAGCGGGAGGGATCTGGGGAGCTGTTTTTT; CDR3: CAAQREGSGELFF
size: .; J: TRBJ1-5; D: .; V: TRBV19; DNA: TGTGCCAGTAGTATTCGACAGCCTATATCCAGGGATTATAGCAATCAGCCCCAGCATTTT; CDR3: CASSIRQPISRDYSNQPQHF
size: .; J: TRBJ2-1; D: TRBD2; V: TRBV18; DNA: TGTGCCAGCTCGCGGACTAGCGGGCAAGGGTTTGAGCAGTTCTTC; CDR3: CASSRTSGQGFEQFF
size: .; J: TRBJ2-3; D: TRBD2; V: TRBV18; DNA: TGTGCCAGCTCACCTCTCCGGACTAGCGGGGGGGCAGATACGCAGTATTTT; CDR3: CASSPLRTSGGADTQYF
size: .; J: TRBJ2-3; D: .; V: TRBV19; DNA: TGTGCCAGTAGAGGGAGGTTCACAGATACGCAGTATTTT; CDR3: CASRGRFTDTQYF
size: once; J: TRBJ1-1; D: .; V: TRBV6-6; DNA: TGTGCCAGCAGTTTCCCGGGACACGAGAACACTGAAGCTTTCTTT; CDR3: CASSFPGHENTEAFF
size: .; J: TRBJ1-6; D: TRBD1; V: TRBV2; DNA: TGTGCCAGCGTTACCCGGACAGGGAGTTCACCCCTCCACTTT; CDR3: CASVTRTGSSPLHF
size: .; J: TRBJ1-1; D: .; V: TRBV6-5; DNA: TGTGCCAGCACCTACCCCGGGGGCTCGAACACTGAAGCTTTCTTT; CDR3: CASTYPGGSNTEAFF
size: .; J: TRBJ1-6; D: TRBD1; V: TRBV4-1; DNA: TGCGCCAGCAGCCAAAGGAATGACAGGGGGCGTAAATCACCCCTCCACTTT; CDR3: CASSQRNDRGRKSPLHF
size: .; J: TRBJ1-1; D: .; V: TRBV7-9; DNA: TGTGCCAGCAGCTCAGCAACTGAAGCTTTCTTT; CDR3: CASSSATEAFF
size: .; J: TRBJ1-1; D: .; V: TRBV9; DNA: TGTGCCAGCAGCGCCGGGGGGGAGAACACTGAAGCTTTCTTT; CDR3: CASSAGGENTEAFF
size: .; J: TRBJ2-5; D: TRBD2; V: TRBV5-1; DNA: TGCGCCAGCAGCTTGGGACTAGCAATTTTGGAGACCCAGTACTTC; CDR3: CASSLGLAILETQYF
size: .; J: TRBJ1-3; D: .; V: TRBV19; DNA: TGTGCCAGTAGTAAAGGGGGCTCTGGAAACACCATATATTTT; CDR3: CASSKGGSGNTIYF
size: few; J: TRBJ2-1; D: .; V: TRBV11-3; DNA: TGTGCCAGCAGCTCCCCGTGGACAGCCAACAATGAGCAGTTCTTC; CDR3: CASSSPWTANNEQFF